The 18 T cell receptor beta chains given below trace back to one sample, sequenced in a study of blood T cell repertoires in COVID-19. Profiled with immunoSEQ multiplex PCR; TCRdb holds only in-frame clones, not every one. Among about 220,000 clones listed, roughly 80% were seen once. Sequences were obtained from peripheral blood. The source is an older woman with COVID-19, enrolled during active disease.

The J gene is TRBJ2-2, the V gene TRBV24-1, with 13 bases that match TRBD2. This CDR3 region has 16 residues. The junction had 2 bases not matched to a gene; V was cut back by 2 bases and J by 6 bases. Germline CDR1 KGHDR, CDR2 SFDVKD. CDR3 nucleotides: TGTGCCACCAGTGATTGGACTAGCGGGAGAGCCGGGGAGCTGTTTTTT. It specifies CATSDWTSGRAGELFF.

The genes are TRBV4-3 and TRBJ2-5, with TRBD1 matching over 9 bases. Germline CDR1 and CDR2: LGHNA and YSLEER. With 3 bases clipped from V and 5 bases from J, the junction kept 7 bases outside the gene matches. This CDR3 comprises 15 residues. CDR3 amino acids: CASSQDWDRVETQYF. The DNA of the CDR3 is TGCGCCAGCAGCCAGGACTGGGACAGGGTGGAGACCCAGTACTTC.

The V and J genes are TRBV18 and TRBJ1-2; TRBD1 might be the D (6 bases). V gave up 3 bases and J gave up 8 bases, with 16 bases separating them. The germline CDR1 and CDR2 sequences are KGHSH and LQKENI. This CDR3 is built from 14 residues. The CDR3 nucleotides are TGTGCCAGCTCACCTAGCGCAGGGGAGGGCGGCTACACCTTC. Translation gives CASSPSAGEGGYTF.

This clone was found once. The V call is TRBV7-3, the J call TRBJ2-7; D is perhaps TRBD2 (6 bases). Germline V gene data show CDR1 as SGHTA and CDR2 as FQGTGA. This CDR3 spans 14 amino acids. Trimming took 2 bases from V and 5 from J, leaving 13 bases between them. The CDR3 reads CASSLGRESHEQYF. Here the CDR3 DNA reads TGTGCCAGCAGCTTAGGTCGGGAGAGCCACGAGCAGTACTTC.

The chain links TRBV9 to TRBJ2-3; D gene ambiguous. The germline gives CDR1 SGDLS, CDR2 YYNGEE. The V end lost 4 bases, the J end lost 2 bases, and 14 bases lay between the germline ends. The length of the CDR3 is 15 residues. CDR3 sequence: CASSPTWATTDTQYF. Written as DNA, the CDR3 is TGTGCCAGCAGCCCTACGTGGGCTACCACAGATACGCAGTATTTT.

Of note for this clone: This same CDR3 is encoded by further DNA sequences in the sample. V is TRBV18 and J is TRBJ2-2; tentatively, D is TRBD1 (5 bases). Germline-derived CDR1 and CDR2 are KGHSH and LQKENI. This CDR3 has 14 amino acids. Trimming took off 3 bases at V and 1 base at J, with 6 bases between the two ends. The CDR3 loop is CASSPGQNTGELFF. Here the CDR3 DNA reads TGTGCCAGCTCACCGGGGCAGAACACCGGGGAGCTGTTTTTT. The variable domain in full, completed from reference TRBV18 and TRBJ2-2, reads NAGVMQNPRHLVRRRGQEARLRCSPMKGHSHVYWYRQLPEEGLKFMVYLQKENIIDESGMPKERFSAEFPKEGPSILRIQQVVRGDSAAYFCASSPGQNTGELFFGEGSRLTVL.

V gene TRBV11-2 combines with J gene TRBJ2-2, with D maybe TRBD2 (6 bases). CDR3 length equals 15 residues. Germline CDR1 reads SGHAT; CDR2 reads FQNNGV. V was pared by 5 bases and J by 4 bases, with 14 bases between. The CDR3, as DNA: TGTGCCAGCAGCACGATTTGGGGGGTCACCGGGGAGCTGTTTTTT. The encoded protein is CASSTIWGVTGELFF.

This clone was seen more than once but under ten times. The chain couples TRBV21-1 to TRBJ1-5; TRBD1, as called in the table, went unchecked against the DNA. TRBV21-1 is labeled a pseudogene. CDR3 length equals 15 residues. The CDR3 bases are TGTGCCAGCAGTTCGGACAGGAAGACTAATCAGCCCCAGCATTTT. It encodes CASSSDRKTNQPQHF.

This clone was observed a handful of times. The chain joins TRBV7-2 to TRBJ1-1, with a weak D call TRBD1 (6 bases). Between the trimmed V and J ends, which lost 3 bases and 1 base, there was a span of 18 bases. The CDR3 runs 17 residues. Germline V gives CDR1 SGHTA, CDR2 FQGNSA. This CDR3 is CASSFPNRVSTNTEAFF. In DNA, the CDR3 is TGTGCCAGCAGCTTCCCAAACAGGGTCTCGACGAACACTGAAGCTTTCTTT.

The chain carries TRBV27 and TRBJ2-7; D is unclear. The germline V gene has CDR1 MNHEY and CDR2 SMNVEV (reference sequence). The CDR3 loop spans 13 amino acids. V was trimmed by 5 bases and J by 3 bases, leaving 11 bases between them. The CDR3 DNA reads TGTGCCAGCAGTCAAAGACTCGGCTACGAGCAGTACTTC. Translating gives CASSQRLGYEQYF.

The gene calls are TRBV7-2 and TRBJ1-6; 7 nucleotides match TRBD1. The CDR3 length is 15 residues. The ends lost 4 bases at V and 6 bases at J; junction bases unmatched: 6. Germline-derived CDR1 and CDR2 are SGHTA and FQGNSA. CDR3 nucleotides: TGTGCCAGCAGCTATTGGGACAGACTTAATTCACCCCTCCACTTT. Encoded protein: CASSYWDRLNSPLHF.

The sample holds a few counts of this clone. V gene TRBV5-1 combines with J gene TRBJ2-2; D unresolved. The ends were cut back, 4 bases at V and 7 bases at J, with 11 bases in the middle. The CDR3 sequence is 13 residues long. Germline V CDR1 and CDR2: SGHRS, YFSETQ. The CDR3 DNA reads as TGCGCCAGCAGCAACCCCGCGAGCGGGGAGCTGTTTTTT. It yields the protein CASSNPASGELFF.

About this clone itself: The sample has other DNA sequences that encode this CDR3 too. The CDR3 spells CASSYRGETQYF. For the CDR3, the DNA is TGTGCCAGCAGTTACAGGGGGGAGACCCAGTACTTC. The chain recombines TRBV6-5 with TRBJ2-5, with D maybe TRBD1 (6 bases). The germline gives CDR1 MNHEY, CDR2 SVGAGI. V was shortened by 2 bases and J by 5 bases, with 6 bases between the two germline ends. This CDR3 is built from 12 residues.

The count of this clone is one. CDR3 protein: CASSLEGSGNTIYF. In nucleotides, the CDR3 is TGCGCCAGCAGCTTGGAGGGGTCTGGAAACACCATATATTTT. The V gene is TRBV5-1, the J gene TRBJ1-3; weak D call: TRBD1 (5 bases). The CDR3 runs to 14 residues. CDR1 and CDR2 from the germline V gene are SGHRS and YFSETQ. V was pared by 0 bases and J by 1 base, with 5 bases between.

The V gene is TRBV7-2, the J gene TRBJ1-5; maybe TRBD1 (5 bases). V was trimmed by 5 bases and J by 3 bases, leaving 11 bases between them. The length of the CDR3 is 14 residues. Germline V gene sequence: CDR1 SGHTA, CDR2 FQGNSA. CDR3 loop: CASSPGTFNQPQHF. The CDR3, as DNA: TGTGCCAGCAGCCCCGGGACTTTCAATCAGCCCCAGCATTTT.

This chain connects TRBV5-6 to TRBJ1-5; 7 bases are shared with TRBD1. The V gene end was trimmed by 1 base and the J gene end by 1 base; junction bases not matched to a gene: 5. This CDR3 is built from 16 residues. The germline V gene has CDR1 SGHDT and CDR2 YYEEEE. CDR3 nucleotide sequence: TGTGCCAGCAGCTTGAGGCAGGGGGGAAGCAATCAGCCCCAGCATTTT. This sequence encodes CASSLRQGGSNQPQHF.

This rearrangement joins TRBV5-1 to TRBJ1-2, with TRBD1 matching over 10 bases. Trimming cost V 4 bases and J 4 bases; bases outside gene matches: 10. This CDR3 region has 16 residues. In germline, CDR1 is SGHRS, CDR2 YFSETQ. The CDR3 region is CASSPTGGQGPYGYTF. The DNA of the CDR3 is TGCGCCAGCAGCCCTACTGGGGGACAGGGGCCCTATGGCTACACCTTC.

The chain combines TRBV5-8 with TRBJ2-1; unclear D gene. Germline CDR1 and CDR2: SGHTS and YDEGEE. This CDR3 has 14 residues. Trimming took off 4 bases at V and 10 bases at J, with 18 bases between the two ends. CDR3 in amino acids: CASSPGDLTGEQFF. The CDR3 DNA sequence: TGTGCCAGCAGCCCCGGTGACCTAACCGGGGAGCAGTTCTTC.